This TCR beta chain was captured in a study of cytomegalovirus exposure and HLA in healthy donors. Findings and limits, study-wide: Cytomegalovirus-associated TCR beta chains were listed, numbering some 150. Specificity of a few CMV-associated chains for CMV antigens was verified in vitro. The tendency of first-cohort TCR clusters to co-occur in the 100 to 150 validation repertoires was identified by a subsequent analysis.

Note on this clone: What it binds is not known.

This table comes from immunoSEQ multiplex PCR, and its TCRdb copy is limited to in-frame clones, with some not included. Among 160,000 or so clones listed, approximately 86% were seen once. CDR3 size: 14 residues. Germline trimming cut 5 bases from V and 2 bases from J; bases unmatched to any gene: 4. Germline V gives CDR1 LNHDA, CDR2 SQIVND (reference sequence). The chain is built from TRBV19 and TRBJ1-1, with 8 bases lining up with TRBD1. The origin of this receptor is a man between 25 and 39 years old in good health and CMV-seropositive. Sample: PBMCs. The CDR3: CASSPQGGNTEAFF. The CDR3 DNA sequence: TGTGCCAGTAGTCCACAGGGGGGCAACACTGAAGCTTTCTTT.